Listed here are 16 T cell receptor beta chains from one sample, sequenced in a study of shared clonotypes between healthy human individuals. Here immunoSEQ multiplex PCR was the method, and the copy in TCRdb shows in-frame clones only, minus some. The sample includes 2 million to 2.5 million clones, 85% to 95% of them seen just once. The sequencing sample was made of naive CD4+ T cells from PBMCs. Documented subset: CD45RA+ positively selected. These receptors came from a man between 18 and 35 years old in good health. Some clones in this sample may be carry-over from other donors' samples.

V and J are TRBV25-1 and TRBJ1-2; D call uncertain. Germline-derived CDR1 and CDR2 are MGHDK and SYGVNS. Trimming cost V 11 bases and J 0 bases, with 16 bases left between them. This CDR3 comprises 14 residues. Here the CDR3 reads CASSWGASNYGYTF. Here the CDR3 DNA reads TGTGCCTCATCCTGGGGAGCTTCTAACTATGGCTACACCTTC.

This clone was seen only once. The chain carries TRBV5-1 and TRBJ1-6, with D hard to call. V lost 1 base to trimming and J lost 7 bases, with 12 bases between them. CDR1 and CDR2 (germline): SGHRS, YFSETQ. The CDR3 loop spans 15 amino acids. The CDR3 nucleotides read TGCGCCAGCAGCTTGTATAGGTCGGAGAATTCACCCCTCCACTTT. Its protein is CASSLYRSENSPLHF.

The rearrangement uses TRBV5-1 and TRBJ2-5, with 11 bases that match TRBD2. The DNA matches TRBJ2-7 better at its end, which makes the J call doubtful. Germline V gene data show CDR1 as SGHRS and CDR2 as YFSETQ. This CDR3 comprises 14 residues. This CDR3 reads CASSTGLADYEQYF. The CDR3 region has the DNA TGCGCCAGCAGCACGGGACTAGCGGACTACGAGCAGTACTTC.

Only one count was recorded for this clone. The V gene is TRBV5-1, the J gene TRBJ2-2, with 12 bases fitting TRBD2. This CDR3 spans 16 amino acids. Germline V gene sequence: CDR1 SGHRS, CDR2 YFSETQ. J lost 5 bases, V lost 0 bases, and 2 bases had no gene match. The CDR3 DNA reads as TGCGCCAGCAGCTTGGCACTAGCGGGAGGAACCGGGGAGCTGTTTTTT. Translation: CASSLALAGGTGELFF.

The rearrangement joins TRBV30 to TRBJ1-3; D possibly corresponds to TRBD1 (6 bases). Germline CDR1 is GTSNPN and CDR2 is SVGIG (reference sequence). The CDR3 loop spans 15 amino acids. V gave up 7 bases and J gave up 4 bases, with 20 bases separating them. The CDR3 loop reads CASQAGAGRGNTIYF. DNA for the CDR3: TGTGCCTCTCAGGCGGGGGCAGGGCGGGGAAACACCATATATTTT. Complete variable domain (other parts from reference TRBV30 and TRBJ1-3): SQTIHQWPATLVQPVGSPLSLECTVEGTSNPNLYWYRQAAGRGLQLLFYSVGIGQISSEVPQNLSASRPQDRQFILSSKKLLLSDSGFYLCASQAGAGRGNTIYFGEGSWLTVV.

This chain uses TRBV4-1 with TRBJ2-2; the D is unclear. There are 14 residues in the CDR3. Germline assignment: CDR1 MGHRA and CDR2 YSYEKL. The V and J ends lost 0 bases and 4 bases respectively, with 6 bases between them. The CDR3 region is CASSQDQTTGELFF. DNA of the CDR3: TGCGCCAGCAGCCAAGATCAGACCACCGGGGAGCTGTTTTTT.

This rearrangement joins TRBV6-1 to TRBJ2-2; D is uncertain. CDR1 and CDR2 from the germline V gene are MNHNS and SASEGT. V lost 8 bases and J lost 5, with 12 bases in between. This CDR3 contains 13 residues. CDR3 protein: CASSLSQTGELFF. The CDR3 DNA sequence: TGTGCCAGCTCTCTGTCCCAGACCGGGGAGCTGTTTTTT.

The V and J genes are TRBV7-2 and TRBJ1-1; maybe TRBD1 (6 bases). The CDR3 sequence is 14 residues long. Germline-derived CDR1 and CDR2 are SGHTA and FQGNSA. Trimming shortened V by 0 bases and J by 8 bases, and 13 bases separated the two germline ends. CDR3 region: CASSLAQGTNEAFF. The CDR3, as DNA: TGTGCCAGCAGCTTAGCGCAGGGGACCAACGAAGCTTTCTTT.

The chain has TRBV5-4 and TRBJ2-7; TRBD1 matches 9 bases. V shed 3 bases and J 2 bases; nucleotides not matched to a gene: 6. This CDR3 has 15 amino acids. Germline loops: CDR1 SGHNT, CDR2 YYREEE (reference sequence). The CDR3 is CASSWGTGSPYEQYF. CDR3 in DNA: TGTGCCAGCAGCTGGGGGACAGGGAGCCCCTACGAGCAGTACTTC.

The V call is TRBV27, the J call TRBJ1-1; 9 positions agree with TRBD1. Germline assignment: CDR1 MNHEY and CDR2 SMNVEV (reference sequence). V shed 1 base and J 3 bases; nucleotides not matched to a gene: 3. The CDR3 totals 15 residues. The CDR3 loop is CASSLLDRGDTEAFF. DNA for the CDR3: TGTGCCAGCAGTTTATTGGACAGGGGTGACACTGAAGCTTTCTTT.

The rearrangement joins TRBV11-3 to TRBJ2-1; 9 nucleotides align to TRBD2. The CDR3 has 12 residues. Germline V gene sequence: CDR1 SGHNT, CDR2 YENEEA. Trimming took 5 bases from V and 11 from J; bases not matched to a gene: 4. CDR3 protein: CASSQTSGKQFF. CDR3 coding DNA: TGTGCCAGCAGCCAGACTAGCGGTAAGCAGTTCTTC. Looking up the rest from reference TRBV11-3 and TRBJ2-1 gives the full variable domain: EAGVVQSPRYKIIEKKQPVAFWCNPISGHNTLYWYLQNLGQGPELLIRYENEEAVDDSQLPKDRFSAERLKGVDSTLKIQPAELGDSAVYLCASSQTSGKQFFGPGTRLTVL.

V is TRBV5-1 and J is TRBJ2-5; 8 bases align to TRBD1. V dropped 3 bases and J dropped 5; count of bases not matched to a gene: 6. Looked up from germline, CDR1 is SGHRS and CDR2 is YFSETQ. This CDR3 is 14 amino acids long. The CDR3 spells CASSSTGDRETQYF. The DNA of the CDR3 is TGCGCCAGCAGCTCGACAGGGGATCGGGAGACCCAGTACTTC.

The gene calls are TRBV2 and TRBJ1-2, with D possibly being TRBD1 (6 bases). Germline V gene sequence: CDR1 SNHLY, CDR2 FYNNEI. V was shortened by 2 bases and J by 0 bases, with 10 bases between the two germline ends. This CDR3 spans 15 amino acids. The CDR3 reads CASSEIGGPNYGYTF. The CDR3 nucleotides are TGTGCCAGCAGTGAAATCGGGGGGCCTAACTATGGCTACACCTTC.

The J gene is TRBJ1-2, the V gene TRBV4-1; no reliable D call. The CDR3 totals 12 residues. In germline, CDR1 is MGHRA, CDR2 YSYEKL. The germline V and J ends were trimmed by 0 bases and 4 bases, with 3 bases remaining between them. The CDR3 sequence is CASSQDPYGYTF. In DNA form, the CDR3 reads TGCGCCAGCAGCCAAGACCCCTATGGCTACACCTTC.

This sequence joins TRBV5-1 and TRBJ1-4, with 10 bases lining up with TRBD1. Germline V gives CDR1 SGHRS, CDR2 YFSETQ. V dropped 5 bases and J dropped 8; count of bases not matched to a gene: 3. The CDR3 covers 13 residues. CDR3 DNA sequence: TGCGCCAGCAGAAGGGACAGGGGAGAAAAACTGTTTTTT. Its protein is CASRRDRGEKLFF. Supplemented by reference TRBV5-1 and TRBJ1-4, the full variable domain reads KAGVTQTPRYLIKTRGQQVTLSCSPISGHRSVSWYQQTPGQGLQFLFEYFSETQRNKGNFPGRFSGRQFSNSRSEMNVSTLELGDSALYLCASRRDRGEKLFFGSGTQLSVL.

This chain uses TRBV28 with TRBJ1-4, with 8 bases fitting TRBD1. The CDR3 has 15 residues. The V gene end was trimmed by 6 bases and the J gene end by 7 bases; junction bases not matched to a gene: 10. The germline V gene encodes CDR1 MDHEN and CDR2 SYDVKM. The CDR3 DNA reads as TGTGCCAGCAGCCCGGACAGGGTGTTGGCTGAAAAACTGTTTTTT. The encoded protein is CASSPDRVLAEKLFF.